The text below deals with one TCR beta chain. Per the original methods: Nucleated cell counts were estimated from reference gene primer amplification. Only in-frame clones appear in the TCRdb table, and some are missing; sequencing was by immunoSEQ multiplex PCR. The V and J calls and clone size are taken from that table; D and trimming were inferred from the DNA. The table has roughly 250,000 clones, under 85% seen once; the top ten hold around 4.1%. This specimen comes from a study of blood T cell repertoires in COVID-19. The wider study: Collection of acute and convalescent COVID-19 samples took place in the United States, Italy and Spain. PBMCs, B-cell-depleted T cells, or T cells were the source of the cDNA or gDNA that made up the material.

This CDR3 is built from 15 residues. V shed 4 bases and J shed 4 bases, with 17 bases lying between them. In germline, CDR1 is SGHDT, CDR2 YYEEEE. Material for sequencing was peripheral blood. This receptor was identified in a woman aged 35 to 49 with active or convalescent COVID-19. This chain uses TRBV5-6 with TRBJ1-2, with no clear D. DNA for the CDR3: TGTGCCAGCAGCCGAGAGGCCACCGAACTCTATGGCTACACCTTC. Its translation: CASSREATELYGYTF.